This is a list of T cell receptor beta chains from one sample in a study of blood T cell repertoires in COVID-19. The method was immunoSEQ multiplex PCR; TCRdb's version includes in-frame clones alone and lacks a portion of them. This sample carries about 200,000 clones, 75% to 90% of them seen once, and the ten largest clones take over 1%. Sequencing was done on a sample of PBMCs or T cells enriched from blood (not recorded which). The source of these receptors is a man aged 25 to 45 who had recovered from COVID-19. Each CDR3 is given with its conserved first and last residue. A D gene is named only where the DNA matches it firmly. The listing skips clone size in some rows; elsewhere it reads once, few, many or a size class.

CDR3 protein	CDR3 DNA	clone size	D gene	V gene	J gene
CASSPRDTTNYGYTF	TGCGCCAGCAGCCCCCGGGACACAACTAACTATGGCTACACCTTC	NA	NA	TRBV5-1	TRBJ1-2
CSASGGTVSYEQYF	TGCAGCGCTAGTGGCGGGACTGTCTCCTACGAGCAGTACTTC	NA	NA	TRBV29-1	TRBJ2-7
CASSPGGLAGVDEQYF	TGTGCCAGCAGCCCCGGGGGACTAGCGGGAGTCGACGAGCAGTACTTC	NA	TRBD2	TRBV5-4	TRBJ2-7
CASSPLGLASTDTQYF	TGTGCCAGCAGCCCGTTGGGTTTAGCGAGCACAGATACGCAGTATTTT	NA	NA	TRBV7-2	TRBJ2-3
CASSQEKSFGELAGDTQYF	TGCGCCAGCAGCCAAGAAAAGAGTTTCGGGGAACTAGCGGGAGATACGCAGTATTTT	NA	TRBD2	TRBV4-1	TRBJ2-3
CASSRDRDTEAFF	TGTGCCAGCAGCCGGGACAGGGACACTGAAGCTTTCTTT	NA	NA	TRBV21-1	TRBJ1-1
CASSAADSYGYTF	TGTGCCAGCAGCGCCGCGGACAGCTATGGCTACACCTTC	NA	NA	TRBV9	TRBJ1-2
CASSFLAGGTRNIQYF	TGCGCCAGCAGCTTCCTAGCGGGAGGGACGCGAAACATTCAGTACTTC	NA	TRBD2	TRBV5-1	TRBJ2-4
CASSPLGTSGYEQYF	TGTGCCAGCAGCCCCTTAGGGACTAGCGGCTACGAGCAGTACTTC	NA	TRBD2	TRBV6-2/TRBV6-3	TRBJ2-7
CASSSDRGYEQYF	TGTGCCAGCAGCTCGGACAGGGGATACGAGCAGTACTTC	NA	TRBD1	TRBV7-8	TRBJ2-7
CSVEQGNNEKLFF	TGCAGCGTTGAACAGGGTAATAATGAAAAACTGTTTTTT	NA	NA	TRBV29-1	TRBJ1-4
CSARTGGREQYF	TGCAGCGCCCGGACAGGGGGTAGGGAGCAGTACTTC	NA	TRBD1	TRBV29-1	TRBJ2-7
CASSYSRQGTDGYTF	TGTGCCAGCAGTTACTCACGCCAGGGAACGGATGGCTACACCTTC	NA	NA	TRBV6-6	TRBJ1-2
CASSPPRRGNNYGYTF	TGTGCCAGCTCACCCCCGCGCAGGGGAAATAACTATGGCTACACCTTC	NA	NA	TRBV18	TRBJ1-2
CASRGQGANQPQHF	TGTGCCAGCAGGGGACAGGGGGCCAATCAGCCCCAGCATTTT	once	TRBD1	TRBV2	TRBJ1-5
CASSSSDNQPQHF	TGTGCCAGCAGTTCGAGCGACAATCAGCCCCAGCATTTT	once	NA	TRBV6-5	TRBJ1-5
CASSDLTDTQYF	TGTGCCAGCAGTGATTTAACAGATACGCAGTATTTT	NA	NA	TRBV25-1	TRBJ2-3
CASRESMNTEAFF	TGTGCCTCTCGGGAGTCCATGAACACTGAAGCTTTCTTT	few	NA	TRBV5-6	TRBJ1-1
CASSFRRQGGEKLFF	TGTGCCAGCAGTTTCCGGAGACAGGGAGGTGAAAAACTGTTTTTT	NA	TRBD1	TRBV28	TRBJ1-4
CASSPPGREGLNEQFF	TGTGCCAGCTCACCACCGGGGCGGGAGGGCCTGAATGAGCAGTTCTTC	NA	TRBD2	TRBV18	TRBJ2-1
CAWSDGLAGTDTQYF	TGTGCCTGGAGTGACGGACTAGCGGGCACAGATACGCAGTATTTT	few	TRBD2	TRBV30	TRBJ2-3
CASSERRAPGNTIYF	TGTGCCAGCAGTGAACGCAGGGCGCCTGGAAACACCATATATTTT	few	NA	TRBV25-1	TRBJ1-3
CASSQETTLGGLYPYEQYF	TGCGCCAGCAGCCAAGAGACTACACTCGGGGGACTCTATCCCTACGAGCAGTACTTC	NA	NA	TRBV4-3	TRBJ2-7
CASSQAQGKLFF	TGTGCCAGCAGCCAAGCTCAGGGTAAACTGTTTTTT	NA	NA	TRBV14	TRBJ1-4
CASSRGTVTTGELFF	TGCGCCAGCAGCCGAGGGACAGTGACTACCGGGGAGCTGTTTTTT	NA	TRBD1	TRBV4-3	TRBJ2-2
CASSFGQGGMQYF	TGTGCCAGCAGTTTCGGACAGGGCGGGATGCAGTATTTT	NA	TRBD1	TRBV6-2/TRBV6-3	TRBJ2-3
CASSLAGLEAFF	TGCGCCAGCAGCTTGGCTGGGCTTGAAGCTTTCTTT	few	NA	TRBV5-1	TRBJ1-1
CAWTGTGDTFEQYF	TGTGCCTGGACCGGGACAGGGGATACGTTCGAGCAGTACTTC	NA	TRBD1	TRBV30	TRBJ2-7
CASSHVSGTGGEKLFF	TGCGCCAGCAGCCATGTCTCCGGGACAGGGGGCGAAAAACTGTTTTTT	NA	TRBD1	TRBV4-3	TRBJ1-4
CASSQVPSGLLYNEQFF	TGTGCCAGCAGCCAAGTCCCGTCGGGACTACTCTACAATGAGCAGTTCTTC	NA	TRBD2	TRBV14	TRBJ2-1
CASSMGGWLGEQFF	TGTGCCAGTAGTATGGGAGGGTGGTTAGGTGAGCAGTTCTTC	NA	TRBD2	TRBV19	TRBJ2-1
CAWRVGYGYTF	TGTGCCTGGAGGGTCGGCTATGGCTACACCTTC	NA	NA	TRBV30	TRBJ1-2
CASSADRVYEQYF	TGTGCCAGCAGCGCGGACAGGGTCTACGAGCAGTACTTC	NA	TRBD1	TRBV7-8	TRBJ2-7
CASSGYQGADYGYTF	TGTGCCAGCAGCGGCTACCAGGGGGCGGACTATGGCTACACCTTC	once	TRBD1	TRBV9	TRBJ1-2
CASSPPTSLPTQYF	TGTGCCAGCAGCCCCCCGACTAGCCTGCCTACGCAGTATTTT	once	TRBD2	TRBV3-1/TRBV3-2	TRBJ2-3